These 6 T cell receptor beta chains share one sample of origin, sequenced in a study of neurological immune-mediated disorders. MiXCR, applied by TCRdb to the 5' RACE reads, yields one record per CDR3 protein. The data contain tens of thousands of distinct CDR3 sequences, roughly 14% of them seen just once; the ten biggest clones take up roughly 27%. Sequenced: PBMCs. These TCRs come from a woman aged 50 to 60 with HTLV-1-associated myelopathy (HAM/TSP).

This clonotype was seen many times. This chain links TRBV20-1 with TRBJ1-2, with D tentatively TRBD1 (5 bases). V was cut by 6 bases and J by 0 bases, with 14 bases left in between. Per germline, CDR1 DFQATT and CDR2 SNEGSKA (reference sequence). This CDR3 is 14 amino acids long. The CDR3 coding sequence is TGCAGTGCCATTAGTGCGGGGGCTAACTATGGCTACACCTTC. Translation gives CSAISAGANYGYTF.

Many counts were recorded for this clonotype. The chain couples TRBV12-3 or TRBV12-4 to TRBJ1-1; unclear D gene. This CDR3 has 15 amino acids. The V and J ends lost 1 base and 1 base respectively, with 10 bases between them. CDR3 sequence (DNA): TGTGCCAGCAGTTTAGTAGGCGGAGCGAACACTGAAGCTTTCTTT. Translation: CASSLVGGANTEAFF.

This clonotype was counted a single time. The CDR3, as DNA: TGTGCCAGTAGTCCCGGGCGGGGCTCGGTAGCTTTCTTT. Amino acid sequence: CASSPGRGSVAFF. The chain carries TRBV19 and TRBJ1-1, with D perhaps TRBD1 (5 bases). V gave up 5 bases and J gave up 10 bases, with 17 bases separating them. Germline CDR1 reads LNHDA; CDR2 reads SQIVND (reference sequence). The CDR3 covers 13 residues.

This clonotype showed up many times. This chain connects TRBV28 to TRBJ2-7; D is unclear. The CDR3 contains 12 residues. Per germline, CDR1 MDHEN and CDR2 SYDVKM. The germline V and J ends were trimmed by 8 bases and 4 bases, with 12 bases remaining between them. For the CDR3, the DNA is TGTGCCAGCGTTTCCGAACGATACGAGCAGTACGTC. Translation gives CASVSERYEQYV.

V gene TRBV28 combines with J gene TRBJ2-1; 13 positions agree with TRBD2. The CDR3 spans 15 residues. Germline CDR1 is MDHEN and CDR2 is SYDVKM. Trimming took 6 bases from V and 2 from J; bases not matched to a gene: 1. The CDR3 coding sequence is TGTGCCAGCAGAACTAGCGGGGGGGCCTACAATGAGCAGTTCTTC. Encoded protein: CASRTSGGAYNEQFF.

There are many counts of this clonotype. This chain's CDR3 is CAISRASSGRASYNEQFF. Here the CDR3 DNA reads TGTGCCATCAGTAGGGCCTCTAGCGGGAGGGCCTCCTACAATGAGCAGTTCTTC. The chain is built from TRBV10-3 and TRBJ2-1; 12 bases line up with TRBD2. J lost 0 bases, V lost 5 bases, and 8 bases had no gene match. There are 18 residues in the CDR3. Germline CDR1 ENHRY, CDR2 SYGVKD.